This T cell receptor beta chain was recovered during a study of blood T cell repertoires in COVID-19. Study as a whole: Researchers got acute and convalescent COVID-19 samples from the United States, Italy and Spain. From T cells, B-cell-depleted T cells, or PBMCs came the material, which was cDNA or gDNA.

The germline V gene has CDR1 GTSNPN and CDR2 SVGIG (reference sequence). The CDR3 totals 13 residues. Trimming removed 7 bases from V and 0 bases from J, with 10 bases in between. Per the original methods: Cell counts per sample came from amplifying reference gene primers. Produced via immunoSEQ multiplex PCR; TCRdb's table is partial and in-frame only. V and J calls and clone size follow that table, whereas D and trimming were derived from the DNA. The repertoire consists of about 40,000 clones, with around 85% occurring once and the leading ten covering more than 2%. This clone was counted between two and nine times.

The sequence was collected from a woman aged 55-75 years with acute or convalescent COVID-19. This rearrangement joins TRBV30 to TRBJ2-4; D is unclear. The specimen was peripheral blood. The chain's CDR3 is CASTHLAKNIQYF. CDR3 DNA: TGTGCCTCCACACATCTAGCCAAAAACATTCAGTACTTC.